These 19 T cell receptor beta chains originate from one sample sequenced in a study of blood T cell repertoires in COVID-19. Using immunoSEQ multiplex PCR, the repertoire was profiled, and TCRdb retains in-frame clones only, with some absent. The sample lists about 61,000 clones; more than 70% were seen once. Sequenced: peripheral blood. These receptors were obtained from a man in his 60s with acute or convalescent COVID-19.

This chain links TRBV5-4 with TRBJ2-7, with 9 bases matching TRBD1. CDR3 size: 15 residues. The ends lost 0 bases at V and 7 bases at J; junction bases unmatched: 8. Germline V gene sequence: CDR1 SGHNT, CDR2 YYREEE (reference sequence). CDR3 residues: CASSLAHRGPGEQYF. CDR3 nucleotide sequence: TGTGCCAGCAGCTTGGCGCACAGGGGGCCGGGAGAGCAGTACTTC.

The chain couples TRBV7-9 to TRBJ1-1, with a tentative D call TRBD1 (5 bases). V lost 1 base, J lost 7 bases, and 7 bases lay in between. Per germline, CDR1 SEHNR and CDR2 FQNEAQ (reference sequence). The CDR3 has 12 amino acids. The chain's CDR3 is CASSLGQLEAFF. DNA for the CDR3: TGTGCCAGCAGCTTAGGACAGCTTGAAGCTTTCTTT.

The V gene is TRBV19, the J gene TRBJ1-2; 9 nucleotides line up with TRBD1. Trimming removed 7 bases from V and 4 bases from J; junction bases left unmatched: 7. Germline values: CDR1 LNHDA, CDR2 SQIVND (reference sequence). The CDR3 consists of 14 residues. CDR3 loop: CASTPGTGPYGYTF. The CDR3, as DNA: TGTGCCAGTACGCCCGGGACAGGGCCCTATGGCTACACCTTC.

The chain has TRBV29-1 and TRBJ2-1; TRBD2 agrees at 15 bases. In germline, CDR1 is SQVTM, CDR2 ANQGSEA. The CDR3 has 20 residues. The junction had 17 bases not matched to a gene; V was cut back by 0 bases and J by 8 bases. The CDR3 DNA is TGCAGCGTTGAAGATCTATGGACTAGCGGGGGGGCGTGGAGCGTCGATGAGCAGTTCTTC. It specifies CSVEDLWTSGGAWSVDEQFF.

V is TRBV18 and J is TRBJ2-6; D perhaps matches TRBD1 (5 bases). V lost 6 bases and J lost 3, with 12 bases in between. The CDR3 is 15 residues long. CDR1 and CDR2 (germline): KGHSH, LQKENI. The CDR3 spells CASSQRQGGANVLTF. The CDR3 DNA sequence: TGTGCCAGCTCTCAACGTCAGGGTGGGGCCAACGTCCTGACTTTC. The whole variable domain, remainder taken from reference TRBV18 and TRBJ2-6, is NAGVMQNPRHLVRRRGQEARLRCSPMKGHSHVYWYRQLPEEGLKFMVYLQKENIIDESGMPKERFSAEFPKEGPSILRIQQVVRGDSAAYFCASSQRQGGANVLTFGAGSRLTVL.

This clone appeared once. The chain links TRBV11-2 to TRBJ1-2; D is perhaps TRBD1 (6 bases). Germline CDR1 is SGHAT and CDR2 is FQNNGV. The CDR3 runs 15 residues. Trimming pared 0 bases from V and 7 bases from J, leaving 15 bases between. CDR3: CASSLDRGGAFGYTF. The CDR3 DNA reads TGTGCCAGCAGCTTAGATCGGGGGGGGGCCTTTGGCTACACCTTC.

The rearrangement uses TRBV19 and TRBJ2-7, with 8 positions matching TRBD1. After removal of 5 bases from V and 0 bases from J, the junction contained 6 bases not matched to a gene. Germline CDR1 reads LNHDA; CDR2 reads SQIVND (reference sequence). The CDR3 runs to 15 residues. CDR3 sequence: CASSVYRGSSYEQYF. The CDR3 bases are TGTGCCAGTAGTGTATACAGGGGGAGCTCCTACGAGCAGTACTTC.

The chain links TRBV19 to TRBJ1-5, with D possibly matching TRBD1 (5 bases). Trimming left V 6 bases short and J 7 bases short, with 22 bases between. Germline V CDR1 and CDR2: LNHDA, SQIVND (reference sequence). The CDR3 is 16 residues long. CDR3 nucleotide sequence: TGTGCCAGTAGGAACGACCGGGGAGGGGAGGGGCAGCCCCAGCATTTT. The encoded protein is CASRNDRGGEGQPQHF. Full variable domain (remainder filled in from reference TRBV19 and TRBJ1-5): DGGITQSPKYLFRKEGQNVTLSCEQNLNHDAMYWYRQDPGQGLRLIYYSQIVNDFQKGDIAEGYSVSREKKESFPLTVTSAQKNPTAFYLCASRNDRGGEGQPQHFGDGTRLSIL.

This chain links TRBV30 with TRBJ1-2; D ambiguous. CDR1 GTSNPN and CDR2 SVGIG come from the germline V gene (reference sequence). This CDR3 is 15 amino acids long. Trimming removed 3 bases from V and 0 bases from J, with 14 bases in between. CDR3 sequence reads: CAWSADWGANYGYTF. Written as DNA, the CDR3 is TGTGCCTGGAGCGCAGACTGGGGAGCTAACTATGGCTACACCTTC.

This clone showed up just once. The V gene is TRBV5-6, the J gene TRBJ1-5; unclear D gene. Germline loops: CDR1 SGHDT, CDR2 YYEEEE. There are 14 residues in the CDR3. V was cut by 0 bases and J by 4 bases, with 8 bases left in between. CDR3 amino acids: CASSLGLRNQPQHF. For the CDR3, the DNA is TGTGCCAGCAGCTTGGGACTTCGAAATCAGCCCCAGCATTTT. Complete variable domain (other parts from reference TRBV5-6 and TRBJ1-5): DAGVTQSPTHLIKTRGQQVTLRCSPKSGHDTVSWYQQALGQGPQFIFQYYEEEERQRGNFPDRFSGHQFPNYSSELNVNALLLGDSALYLCASSLGLRNQPQHFGDGTRLSIL.

The rearrangement uses TRBV30 and TRBJ1-2; D not certain. V dropped 3 bases and J dropped 0 bases, with 14 bases sitting between them. Per the germline V gene, CDR1 is GTSNPN and CDR2 is SVGIG (reference sequence). CDR3 length: 15 residues. This CDR3 reads CAWSPRPLSNYGYTF. The CDR3 bases are TGTGCCTGGAGCCCTAGACCTCTTTCTAACTATGGCTACACCTTC.

The CDR3 DNA reads as TGTGCCAGCAGTTTACCAGGGGGGTACTCTGGAAACACCATATATTTT. It translates to CASSLPGGYSGNTIYF. The chain links TRBV28 to TRBJ1-3; 7 bases are a match to TRBD1. Germline-derived CDR1 and CDR2 are MDHEN and SYDVKM. The J segment lost 0 bases and the V segment lost 2 bases, leaving 4 bases of the junction unmatched. The CDR3 length is 16 residues.

The chain recombines TRBV6-2 or TRBV6-3 with TRBJ2-7, with D possibly matching TRBD1 (6 bases). The CDR3 has 12 residues. Trimming left V 5 bases short and J 4 bases short, with 9 bases between. Germline V gene lookup returns CDR1 MNHEY and CDR2 SVGEGT. The chain's CDR3 is CASSLQGYEQYF. As DNA, the CDR3 is TGTGCCAGCAGTCTACAGGGATACGAGCAGTACTTC.

The V gene is TRBV5-6, the J gene TRBJ1-1, with D perhaps TRBD1 (5 bases). CDR3 length: 16 amino acids. The germline V gene encodes CDR1 SGHDT and CDR2 YYEEEE. Deletions cut 0 bases from V and 4 bases from J, with 16 bases between. The CDR3 DNA reads as TGTGCCAGCAGCTTGGGTCCGGTCAGGGAAATCACTGAAGCTTTCTTT. Translated, it gives CASSLGPVREITEAFF.

The chain combines TRBV12-3 or TRBV12-4 with TRBJ2-3; tentatively, D is TRBD1 (5 bases). V was pared by 4 bases and J by 11 bases, with 13 bases between. The CDR3 runs to 12 residues. CDR3 loop: CASSSQGPGQYF. The DNA for the CDR3 is TGTGCCAGCAGTTCGCAGGGTCCGGGGCAGTATTTT.

V and J are TRBV6-6 and TRBJ1-1; D is ambiguous. The ends were cut back, 6 bases at V and 1 base at J, with 12 bases in the middle. The CDR3 totals 14 residues. Germline V gives CDR1 MNHNY, CDR2 SVGAGI (reference sequence). CDR3 sequence (DNA): TGTGCCAGCAGCCCCGACACATCGAACACTGAAGCTTTCTTT. This gives the protein CASSPDTSNTEAFF.

This chain connects TRBV5-1 to TRBJ1-1; tentatively, D is TRBD1 (6 bases). The V end lost 4 bases, the J end lost 6 bases, and 16 bases lay between the germline ends. The CDR3 sequence is 14 residues long. Per germline, CDR1 SGHRS and CDR2 YFSETQ. The CDR3 DNA sequence: TGCGCCAGCAGCCCAAGCACAGGGAGCGCTGAAGCTTTCTTT. It codes for CASSPSTGSAEAFF.

This clone has a handful of counts. The J gene is TRBJ1-1, the V gene TRBV13; 10 bases map to TRBD1. The CDR3 length is 16 residues. V shed 3 bases and J 3 bases; nucleotides not matched to a gene: 7. Germline V gene data show CDR1 as PRHDT and CDR2 as FYEKMQ (reference sequence). The CDR3 spells CASSFGTGEGYTEAFF. The CDR3 DNA reads TGTGCCAGCAGCTTCGGGACAGGGGAAGGGTACACTGAAGCTTTCTTT.

The genes are TRBV11-2 and TRBJ1-4; 9 bases line up with TRBD1. Per the germline V gene, CDR1 is SGHAT and CDR2 is FQNNGV. The CDR3 has 19 residues. With V trimmed by 2 bases and J by 2 bases, 12 bases remained unmatched. Here the CDR3 reads CASSLTPWGDRDTNEKLFF. CDR3 bases: TGTGCCAGCAGCTTAACTCCCTGGGGGGACAGGGACACTAATGAAAAACTGTTTTTT.